These 30 T cell receptor beta chains share one sample of origin, sequenced in a study of T-cell memory formation after mild COVID-19 (dated by TCRdb to the early 2020s). Receptor amplification or capture employed 5' RACE. The sample was run on an Illumina NovaSeq 6000. TCRdb cleaned the public reads at Q25 with fastp, built clones with MiXCR and kept in-frame beta chains. All rows with the same CDR3 protein become a single entry with the most common DNA and genes. The sample data list under 550,000 distinct CDR3 sequences, and roughly 18% of these were observed just once. 20% to 25% of the sample belongs to the ten largest clones. Sequencing was done on a sample of PBMCs or a T cell subset sorted from them (not recorded which). The source of these receptors is a man aged 18 to 29 who had mild COVID-19 (a few samples of this study predate the infection). The sample titles of this study are shuffled in the database, so cell type and time point are left out; the donor was told from shared clones.

In its sample, this clonotype was seen many times. V usage is TRBV5-6 and J usage is TRBJ1-1; TRBD1 aligns across 7 bases. Germline lookup yields CDR1 SGHDT and CDR2 YYEEEE. V lost 5 bases to trimming and J lost 4 bases; unmatched junction nucleotides: 5. This CDR3 region has 13 residues. The CDR3 DNA reads TGTGCCAGCAGGGGTGACAGGGTCACTGAAGCTTTCTTT. Translating it yields CASRGDRVTEAFF.

Ten or more counts support this clonotype. This chain's CDR3 is CSASTRAGDNEQFF. In DNA, the CDR3 is TGCAGTGCTAGCACAAGAGCGGGGGACAATGAGCAGTTCTTC. The V and J genes are TRBV20-1 and TRBJ2-1; the match to TRBD2 covers 8 bases. V shed 3 bases and J 5 bases; nucleotides not matched to a gene: 6. Germline-derived CDR1 and CDR2 are DFQATT and SNEGSKA (reference sequence). This CDR3 has 14 amino acids.

This clonotype was seen a handful of times. The chain uses TRBV6-5 and TRBJ1-2; D unresolved. CDR1 is MNHEY, CDR2 SVGAGI, per germline. This CDR3 has 16 amino acids. V dropped 2 bases and J dropped 0 bases, with 13 bases sitting between them. The CDR3 is CASSYGRPLANYGYTF. Written as DNA, the CDR3 is TGTGCCAGCAGTTACGGCAGGCCCCTAGCTAACTATGGCTACACCTTC.

The rearrangement links TRBV6-5 to TRBJ2-5; D gene ambiguous. CDR1 is MNHEY and CDR2 is SVGAGI in the germline V gene. This CDR3 region has 13 residues. The germline V and J ends were trimmed by 5 bases and 4 bases, with 11 bases remaining between them. This CDR3 reads CASSQRTRETQYF. In DNA, the CDR3 is TGTGCCAGCAGTCAGAGGACCCGAGAGACCCAGTACTTC.

J is TRBJ1-3 and V is TRBV6-6; D might be TRBD1 (6 bases). This CDR3 comprises 15 residues. Germline V lookup: CDR1 MNHNY, CDR2 SVGAGI (reference sequence). Trimming removed 6 bases at V and 0 bases at J, with 12 bases between. In DNA, the CDR3 is TGTGCCAGCAGCTCCCAGGGGCGCTCTGGAAACACCATATATTTT. Translation gives CASSSQGRSGNTIYF.

In its sample, this clonotype was seen a few times. The gene calls are TRBV12-3 or TRBV12-4 and TRBJ2-7; D may be TRBD2 (6 bases). With 3 bases removed from V and 7 bases from J, the gap between germline ends came to 16 bases. This CDR3 contains 14 residues. The CDR3 loop reads CASSLAGMGGEQYV. In DNA form, the CDR3 reads TGTGCCAGCAGTTTGGCGGGGATGGGTGGTGAGCAGTACGTC.

The V gene is TRBV29-1, the J gene TRBJ1-2; tentatively, D is TRBD1 (6 bases). The V gene's germline CDR1 is SQVTM and CDR2 ANQGSEA. The V and J ends lost 6 bases and 4 bases respectively, with 18 bases between them. The CDR3 sequence is 14 residues long. This CDR3 reads CSVGFGGGLYGYTF. The DNA of the CDR3 is TGCAGCGTGGGTTTCGGGGGCGGACTCTATGGCTACACCTTC.

This clonotype was counted between two and nine times. The chain uses TRBV28 and TRBJ2-5, with 10 bases that match TRBD1. Germline trimming cut 5 bases from V and 4 bases from J; bases unmatched to any gene: 7. CDR1 and CDR2 (germline): MDHEN, SYDVKM. The CDR3 has 15 amino acids. The CDR3 is CASSPDRGNRETQYF. The CDR3 bases are TGTGCCAGCAGTCCGGACAGGGGGAATCGAGAGACCCAGTACTTC.

About this clonotype itself: This may arise from a read error, as a much more abundant clone is one base away. The chain joins TRBV20-1 to TRBJ2-3; 10 nucleotides align to TRBD2. The germline V gene encodes CDR1 DFQATT and CDR2 SNEGSKA (reference sequence). CDR3 length: 14 amino acids. The junction had 3 bases not matched to a gene; V was cut back by 3 bases and J by 3 bases. This chain's CDR3 is CSASDSGGTDTQYF. For the CDR3, the DNA is TGCAGTGCTAGTGATAGCGGGGGGACAGATACGCAGTATTTT.

The chain recombines TRBV12-3 or TRBV12-4 with TRBJ1-5; 9 nucleotides align to TRBD1. V was pared by 6 bases and J by 3 bases, with 12 bases of the junction left unmatched. The CDR3 is made up of 17 amino acids. The CDR3, as DNA: TGTGCCAGCAGCCCCAGGGGAGGACAGGGGCCCAATCAGCCCCAGCATTTT. Its translation: CASSPRGGQGPNQPQHF.

Of note for this clonotype: With a much larger clone just one base away, this may be a read error. The gene calls are TRBV7-9 and TRBJ2-1; 8 bases match TRBD2. Germline V gives CDR1 SEHNR, CDR2 FQNEAQ (reference sequence). The CDR3 has 12 residues. V shed 5 bases and J 15 bases; nucleotides not matched to a gene: 9. The CDR3 sequence: CASSPNGGATFF. DNA of the CDR3: TGTGCCAGCAGCCCTAACGGGGGGGCCACGTTCTTC. The variable domain in full, completed from reference TRBV7-9 and TRBJ2-1, reads DTGVSQNPRHKITKRGQNVTFRCDPISEHNRLYWYRQTLGQGPEFLTYFQNEAQLEKSRLLSDRFSAERPKGSFSTLEIQRTEQGDSAMYLCASSPNGGATFFGPGTRLTVL.

V is TRBV29-1 and J is TRBJ2-1; 14 bases map to TRBD2. Germline V gene lookup returns CDR1 SQVTM and CDR2 ANQGSEA. The CDR3 loop spans 15 amino acids. V lost 6 bases and J lost 4; bases outside the gene matches: 5. The CDR3 is CSVNGLAGGYNEQFF. CDR3 DNA: TGCAGCGTCAACGGACTAGCGGGGGGTTACAATGAGCAGTTCTTC.

This clonotype has only a few counts. Here the CDR3 reads CASSYFWATTGELFF. CDR3 in DNA: TGTGCCAGCAGTTACTTCTGGGCCACCACCGGGGAGCTGTTTTTT. V usage is TRBV6-5 and J usage is TRBJ2-2; no firm D call. CDR1 and CDR2 (germline): MNHEY, SVGAGI. With 1 base removed from V and 4 bases from J, the gap between germline ends came to 10 bases. This CDR3 comprises 15 residues.

This clonotype was found a few times. The V call is TRBV30, the J call TRBJ2-7, with D possibly TRBD2 on 5 matching bases. The CDR3 totals 12 residues. V lost 5 bases and J 3 bases, leaving 11 bases between the germline ends. Germline lookup yields CDR1 GTSNPN and CDR2 SVGIG (reference sequence). CDR3 in DNA: TGTGCCTGGGGGATGGGAGTCTACGAGCAGTACTTC. This gives the protein CAWGMGVYEQYF.

In its sample, this clonotype was seen a few times. The chain recombines TRBV5-6 with TRBJ1-1, with 7 bases aligning to TRBD1. The trim removed 4 bases at V and 0 bases at J, leaving 6 bases unmatched. This CDR3 has 15 amino acids. Germline assignment: CDR1 SGHDT and CDR2 YYEEEE. In nucleotides, the CDR3 is TGTGCCAGCAGCCTACAGGGGTTCATGAACACTGAAGCTTTCTTT. This translates into CASSLQGFMNTEAFF. Supplemented by reference TRBV5-6 and TRBJ1-1, the full variable domain reads DAGVTQSPTHLIKTRGQQVTLRCSPKSGHDTVSWYQQALGQGPQFIFQYYEEEERQRGNFPDRFSGHQFPNYSSELNVNALLLGDSALYLCASSLQGFMNTEAFFGQGTRLTVV.

This sequence joins TRBV21-1 and TRBJ2-5; TRBD1 is taken as the D call from the table, unchecked against the DNA. TRBV21-1 is assigned pseudogene status. The CDR3 contains 13 residues. The CDR3 region has the DNA TGTGCCAGCAGTACAGGGGTCCGGGAGACCCAGTACTTC. The encoded protein is CASSTGVRETQYF.

The chain uses TRBV6-2 or TRBV6-3 and TRBJ2-7, with 10 bases identical to TRBD2. J lost 1 base, V lost 6 bases, and 9 bases had no gene match. The CDR3 contains 16 residues. Germline values: CDR1 MNHEY, CDR2 SVGEGT. CDR3 coding DNA: TGTGCCAGCAGAATAAAGGGGACTAGCGATTCCTACGAGCAGTACGTC. It encodes CASRIKGTSDSYEQYV.

This chain joins TRBV12-3 or TRBV12-4 and TRBJ1-2; D gene ambiguous. CDR3 size: 13 residues. With 7 bases removed from V and 4 bases from J, the gap between germline ends came to 13 bases. DNA of the CDR3: TGTGCCAGCACCTATCAACTTCCCTATGGCTACACCTTC. Encoded protein: CASTYQLPYGYTF.

This clonotype was observed many times. The genes are TRBV12-3 or TRBV12-4 and TRBJ2-2; 7 bases agree with TRBD1. This CDR3 contains 16 residues. Germline trimming cut 6 bases from V and 8 bases from J; bases unmatched to any gene: 15. CDR3 nucleotide sequence: TGTGCCAGCAGGTTACGGATCACCGGGACAGCGGGGGAGCTGTTTTTT. It codes for CASRLRITGTAGELFF.

This clonotype was seen a handful of times. J is TRBJ1-2 and V is TRBV7-2; TRBD1 aligns across 8 bases. After removal of 4 bases from V and 8 bases from J, the junction contained 15 bases not matched to a gene. This CDR3 has 16 amino acids. CDR1 and CDR2 (germline): SGHTA, FQGNSA. The CDR3 sequence: CASSSMTGATHGGYTF. The CDR3 DNA reads as TGTGCCAGCAGCTCAATGACAGGGGCAACTCATGGGGGCTACACCTTC.

The chain joins TRBV20-1 to TRBJ2-5; possible D gene TRBD1, 6 bases. The length of the CDR3 is 12 residues. V was trimmed by 5 bases and J by 5 bases, leaving 12 bases between them. Germline CDR1 is DFQATT and CDR2 is SNEGSKA (reference sequence). CDR3 nucleotide sequence: TGCAGTGCTGGTGGGGGCCAGGAGACCCAGTACTTC. It codes for CSAGGGQETQYF.

The chain is built from TRBV5-1 and TRBJ2-1, with TRBD1 as a possible D gene (5 bases). V was pared by 5 bases and J by 6 bases, with 12 bases between. This CDR3 spans 13 amino acids. The germline V gene has CDR1 SGHRS and CDR2 YFSETQ. The CDR3 DNA sequence: TGCGCCAGCAGGAGTGGGCAGGGCAATGAGCAGTTCTTC. The encoded protein is CASRSGQGNEQFF.

The table lists this clonotype with many counts. The V call is TRBV5-1, the J call TRBJ2-3; D gene uncertain. The CDR3 contains 12 residues. The germline CDR1 and CDR2 sequences are SGHRS and YFSETQ. The V and J ends lost 2 bases and 6 bases respectively, with 7 bases between them. The CDR3: CASSFLLDTQYF. In DNA form, the CDR3 reads TGCGCCAGCAGCTTTTTATTGGATACGCAGTATTTT.

The V call is TRBV18, the J call TRBJ1-2, with 10 bases identical to TRBD1. V dropped 3 bases and J dropped 8; count of bases not matched to a gene: 12. The CDR3 runs 16 residues. The germline V gene encodes CDR1 KGHSH and CDR2 LQKENI. DNA for the CDR3: TGTGCCAGCTCACCTTCCACTGCCGGGACAGGGGAAGGCTACACCTTC. Its translation: CASSPSTAGTGEGYTF.

This clonotype turned up a few times. This chain uses TRBV12-3 or TRBV12-4 with TRBJ1-2; 7 nucleotides align to TRBD1. The CDR3 runs to 13 residues. The J segment lost 8 bases and the V segment lost 7 bases, leaving 10 bases of the junction unmatched. The CDR3 reads CASTSPGGNGYTF. The DNA for the CDR3 is TGTGCCAGCACCTCCCCAGGGGGAAACGGCTACACCTTC.

This clonotype has more than one count but fewer than ten. The V gene is TRBV5-1, the J gene TRBJ2-4, with 9 bases matching TRBD1. V shed 0 bases and J 11 bases; nucleotides not matched to a gene: 6. Per germline, CDR1 SGHRS and CDR2 YFSETQ. CDR3 size: 14 residues. The CDR3 DNA reads as TGCGCCAGCAGCTTGGCCCTGACAGGGGGTTTTCAGTACTTC. Its protein product is CASSLALTGGFQYF.

This clonotype was observed a handful of times. The chain couples TRBV5-1 to TRBJ2-1, with D perhaps matching TRBD1 or TRBD2 (5 bases each). V gave up 2 bases and J gave up 8 bases, with 17 bases separating them. CDR1 is SGHRS and CDR2 is YFSETQ in the germline V gene. This CDR3 is built from 15 residues. The CDR3 is CASSFGHGASDEQFF. CDR3 bases: TGCGCCAGCAGCTTCGGACACGGGGCGTCGGATGAGCAGTTCTTC.

Concerning this clonotype itself: At one end, the junction sequence differs from germline, possibly due to a read error. V is TRBV7-2 and J is TRBJ2-1, with D possibly called TRBD1 or TRBD2 (5 bases each). Germline CDR1 SGHTA, CDR2 FQGNSA. The length of the CDR3 is 14 residues. CDR3 sequence (DNA): TGTGCCTCCCGAGGGGCAGGGTCCTTCAATGAGCAGTTCTTC. Amino acids: CASRGAGSFNEQFF. The variable domain in full, completed from reference TRBV7-2 and TRBJ2-1, reads GAGVSQSPSNKVTEKGKDVELRCDPISGHTALYWYRQSLGQGLEFLIYFQGNSAPDKSGLPSDRFSAERTGGSVSTLTIQRTQQEDSAVYLCASRGAGSFNEQFFGPGTRLTVL.

The chain links TRBV4-1 to TRBJ2-3; D gene unclear. The CDR3 covers 15 residues. Germline assignment: CDR1 MGHRA and CDR2 YSYEKL. Trimming cost V 1 base and J 0 bases, with 8 bases left between them. The CDR3 coding sequence is TGCGCCAGCAGCCAAGCAGGAGAGAGCACAGATACGCAGTATTTT. Protein product: CASSQAGESTDTQYF.

The V gene is TRBV19, the J gene TRBJ1-5; 7 bases agree with TRBD1. Germline V gene sequence: CDR1 LNHDA, CDR2 SQIVND (reference sequence). The CDR3 is made up of 15 amino acids. With 7 bases clipped from V and 0 bases from J, the junction kept 6 bases outside the gene matches. The chain's CDR3 is CASMEGAYSNQPQHF. CDR3 sequence (DNA): TGTGCCAGTATGGAGGGGGCGTATAGCAATCAGCCCCAGCATTTT. The entire variable domain, with the rest obtained from reference TRBV19 and TRBJ1-5, is as follows: DGGITQSPKYLFRKEGQNVTLSCEQNLNHDAMYWYRQDPGQGLRLIYYSQIVNDFQKGDIAEGYSVSREKKESFPLTVTSAQKNPTAFYLCASMEGAYSNQPQHFGDGTRLSIL.